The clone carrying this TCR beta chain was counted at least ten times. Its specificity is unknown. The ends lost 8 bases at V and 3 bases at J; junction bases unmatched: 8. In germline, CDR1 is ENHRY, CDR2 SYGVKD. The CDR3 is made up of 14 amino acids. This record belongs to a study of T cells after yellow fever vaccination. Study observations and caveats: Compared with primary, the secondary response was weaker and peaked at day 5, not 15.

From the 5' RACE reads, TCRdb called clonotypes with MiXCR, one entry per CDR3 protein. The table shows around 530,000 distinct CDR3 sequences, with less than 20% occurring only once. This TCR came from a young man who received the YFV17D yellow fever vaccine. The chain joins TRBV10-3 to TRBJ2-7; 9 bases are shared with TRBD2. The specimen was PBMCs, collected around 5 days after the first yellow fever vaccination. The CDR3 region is CAISAGGFYYEQYF. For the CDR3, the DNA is TGTGCCATCTCCGCGGGGGGGTTTTACTACGAGCAGTACTTC.